Below, one T cell receptor beta chain is given with its context. Its antigen is unknown. The data are from a study of cytomegalovirus exposure and HLA in healthy donors. The CDR3 covers 13 residues. V was pared by 6 bases and J by 0 bases, with 8 bases between. Germline V gene sequence: CDR1 SQVTM, CDR2 ANQGSEA. The study ran its PCR with 60 Vbeta and 13 Jbeta primers. The table came from immunoSEQ multiplex PCR; TCRdb's copy has only in-frame clones and leaves some out. The sample has some 98,000 clones, about three quarters seen once; the top ten hold roughly 8%. Overall study results and limits: Three chains linked to CMV were shown in vitro to be specific for CMV antigens. While the bulk of TCR sequences proved rare, some public TCRs turned up in many donors. Later on, an analysis found that several of the most significant clusters appeared to be linked to common viral pathogens, which included parvovirus B19.

V usage is TRBV29-1 and J usage is TRBJ2-2, with D uncertain. Sequenced material: PBMCs. This clonotype was sampled from a human donor in good health. CDR3 sequence (DNA): TGCAGCGTCGACACTTCGAACACCGGGGAGCTGTTTTTT. This codes for CSVDTSNTGELFF.